The source of this T cell receptor beta chain is a study of blood T cell repertoires in COVID-19 (TCRdb year 2020). About the study as a whole: Collaborator samples came from the United States, Italy and Spain and covered acute and convalescent phases of COVID-19. The prospective study material was composed of cDNA or gDNA derived from T cells, B-cell-depleted T cells, or PBMCs. Subjects who had been exposed to COVID-19, were actively infected with it, or had recovered from it provided the deeply sampled blood TCRbeta repertoires that made up the dataset. A freely available public database, intended as a resource for researchers studying the immune response to SARS-CoV-2, is where the repertoires were released. The samples were drawn from two sources: the first 160 participants of the ongoing ImmuneRACE study, and some 1,300 subjects contributed by 6 global collaborators. The sample metadata nearly always contained a de-identified subject ID, COVID-19 status, age in years and sex. Where HLA class I and class II types were available, the types were taken from metadata supplied by the sample provider, not from assay-based typing. Findings and caveats that apply to the study as a whole: How much clinical and demographic metadata was included differed by source and by participant, and the metadata was provided uncurated.

The immunoSEQ Assay, a bias-controlled multiplex PCR, was used to amplify TCRbeta CDR3 regions from genomic DNA. The source study handled its data this way. Within the assay, amplification of reference gene primers was used to estimate how many nucleated cells each sample contained. To quantify the absolute abundance of each unique TCRbeta CDR3 rearrangement, sequence reads were collapsed and filtered. Productive Simpson clonality was computed per sample as the square root of Simpson's diversity index over productive rearrangements. TCRdb took over this immuneACCESS table, retaining in-frame rearrangements with V and J assigned. Such tables are incomplete; in checked studies, under half of the missing clones stem from an unresolved V gene, and the remainder is unexplained. V, J and clone size reflect that table, while D and trimming were determined from the DNA. Across this sample there are 200,000 to 250,000 clones, with about four fifths seen only once. The top ten clonotypes cover 3% to 3.5% of the sample.

V trim: 4 bases; J trim: 8 bases; unmatched bases: 16. Taken from cysteine to phenylalanine, the CDR3 has 16 residues. The retained sequence is limited to the CDR3, 48 bases, with the frame set at the first base. Sequences SGHAT (CDR1) and FQNNGV (CDR2) are obtained from the germline V gene. Participants in the prospective study were aged roughly 18 to 90 years, lived in 20 to 25 United States geographic areas, and enrolled through a virtual design. In the prospective study, participants were assigned to cohorts based on the clinical history participants reported in a screening survey and a study questionnaire. Recovered participants in ImmuneRACE Cohort 3 were defined as having two consecutive negative NP/OP PCR tests, clearance from a healthcare professional, or resolution of symptoms. In the prospective study, mobile phlebotomists collected whole blood, serum and a nasopharyngeal or oropharyngeal swab from each participant. Additional blood draws and questionnaires over an approximately 2-month period could optionally be provided by prospective study participants. Before DNA extraction, blood samples from the prospective study were shipped at room temperature or frozen.

On this clone: Its antigen is still unknown. Base qualities are not provided; no much larger clone lies one nucleotide away.

The chain is assembled from TRBV11-2 and TRBJ1-2, with 7 bases aligning to TRBD1. The receptor's source is a woman aged 55-75 years who had recovered from COVID-19. Sequenced material: PBMCs or T cells enriched from blood (not recorded which). The sequenced DNA is TGTGCCAGCAGCTCAGTAAGGGGGCCCGGGGTGTCGGGCTACACCTTC. This yields the protein CASSSVRGPGVSGYTF.